These 10 T cell receptor beta chains originate from one sample sequenced in a study of blood T cell repertoires in COVID-19. The assay was immunoSEQ multiplex PCR, and TCRdb's table has in-frame clones only and misses some. The table records some 290,000 clones, about nine tenths of them present only once. Sequencing was carried out using peripheral blood. Receptor source: a woman aged 30 to 39 with COVID-19, enrolled during active disease.

V is TRBV12-5 and J is TRBJ2-1, with TRBD2 matching 15 bases. Trimming cost V 6 bases and J 9 bases; bases outside gene matches: 6. The CDR3 spans 15 residues. The germline CDR1 and CDR2 sequences are LGHNT and FRNRAP. The CDR3 region has the DNA TGTGCTAGTGGGGGGGGACTAGCGGGAGGAGGTGAGCAGTTCTTC. Translated, it gives CASGGGLAGGGEQFF.

The chain joins TRBV18 to TRBJ1-1, with 7 positions matching TRBD1. Germline values: CDR1 KGHSH, CDR2 LQKENI. V dropped 5 bases and J dropped 5; count of bases not matched to a gene: 11. The length of the CDR3 is 15 residues. Here the CDR3 reads CASSTEDRRGTEAFF. CDR3 bases: TGTGCCAGCTCAACAGAGGACAGGAGGGGGACTGAAGCTTTCTTT. The whole variable domain, filled in from reference TRBV18 and TRBJ1-1, reads NAGVMQNPRHLVRRRGQEARLRCSPMKGHSHVYWYRQLPEEGLKFMVYLQKENIIDESGMPKERFSAEFPKEGPSILRIQQVVRGDSAAYFCASSTEDRRGTEAFFGQGTRLTVV.

The DNA of the CDR3 is TGTGCCAGCAGCCATGGACTAGCGGGCCGAAGGAGGGCCGGGGAGCTGTTTTTT. Its protein is CASSHGLAGRRRAGELFF. V and J are TRBV3-1 (or the pseudogene TRBV3-2) and TRBJ2-2; 11 bases agree with TRBD2. The CDR3 runs 18 residues. V trimming: 3 bases; J trimming: 6 bases; junction bases outside the gene matches: 12. Germline lookup yields CDR1 LGHDT and CDR2 YNNKEL (reference sequence).

The chain is built from TRBV27 and TRBJ1-4, with D perhaps TRBD1 (5 bases). This CDR3 has 15 residues. Trimming stripped 6 bases from V and 8 bases from J, with 19 bases between. CDR1 and CDR2 from the germline V gene are MNHEY and SMNVEV (reference sequence). CDR3 DNA sequence: TGTGCCAGCAGCCTTTATAGCCAGGGTAGCGAAAAACTGTTTTTT. Translation gives CASSLYSQGSEKLFF.

This chain joins TRBV5-1 and TRBJ2-7; 8 nucleotides line up with TRBD1. This CDR3 is 14 amino acids long. The V segment lost 3 bases and the J segment 2 bases; nucleotides outside the gene matches: 4. Per germline, CDR1 SGHRS and CDR2 YFSETQ. The DNA for the CDR3 is TGCGCCAGCAGCTCGACAGGGGATCCCTACGAGCAGTACTTC. This encodes CASSSTGDPYEQYF.

This chain uses TRBV20-1 with TRBJ2-5, with a weak D call TRBD1 (6 bases). The V and J ends lost 3 bases and 2 bases respectively, with 16 bases between them. Germline V gives CDR1 DFQATT, CDR2 SNEGSKA (reference sequence). CDR3 size: 15 residues. CDR3 bases: TGCAGTGCTAGTAGTAACGGACAGAGACAAGAGACCCAGTACTTC. Amino acids: CSASSNGQRQETQYF.

The chain recombines TRBV7-3 with TRBJ2-2; TRBD1 matches 9 bases. Germline values: CDR1 SGHTA, CDR2 FQGTGA. Trimming removed 5 bases from V and 7 bases from J; junction bases left unmatched: 8. This CDR3 has 15 residues. DNA of the CDR3: TGTGCCAGCAGCACCGGGACAGGGATAAACGGGGAGCTGTTTTTT. Encoded protein: CASSTGTGINGELFF.

V and J are TRBV3-1 (or the pseudogene TRBV3-2) and TRBJ1-5, with D unclear. The germline CDR1 and CDR2 sequences are LGHDT and YNNKEL (reference sequence). This CDR3 has 15 amino acids. V was trimmed by 0 bases and J by 4 bases, leaving 10 bases between them. As DNA, the CDR3 is TGTGCCAGCAGCCAAGATTCGCAGACTAATCAGCCCCAGCATTTT. Its translation: CASSQDSQTNQPQHF.

The chain has TRBV7-9 and TRBJ2-1; D is perhaps TRBD2 (6 bases). Trimming took off 5 bases at V and 6 bases at J, with 11 bases between the two ends. The length of the CDR3 is 13 residues. Germline values: CDR1 SEHNR, CDR2 FQNEAQ (reference sequence). The CDR3 DNA follows: TGTGCCAGCAGCCCACTAGCTTCCAATGAGCAGTTCTTC. It encodes CASSPLASNEQFF.

A single count supports this clone. The CDR3: CASRPGLGNRNEQFF. CDR3 bases: TGTGCCAGCAGACCCGGACTAGGTAATAGGAATGAGCAGTTCTTC. J is TRBJ2-1 and V is TRBV6-5, with 7 bases that match TRBD2. The germline gives CDR1 MNHEY, CDR2 SVGAGI. This CDR3 comprises 15 residues. Losses at the gene ends were 6 bases for V and 7 bases for J; bases not matched to a gene: 12.